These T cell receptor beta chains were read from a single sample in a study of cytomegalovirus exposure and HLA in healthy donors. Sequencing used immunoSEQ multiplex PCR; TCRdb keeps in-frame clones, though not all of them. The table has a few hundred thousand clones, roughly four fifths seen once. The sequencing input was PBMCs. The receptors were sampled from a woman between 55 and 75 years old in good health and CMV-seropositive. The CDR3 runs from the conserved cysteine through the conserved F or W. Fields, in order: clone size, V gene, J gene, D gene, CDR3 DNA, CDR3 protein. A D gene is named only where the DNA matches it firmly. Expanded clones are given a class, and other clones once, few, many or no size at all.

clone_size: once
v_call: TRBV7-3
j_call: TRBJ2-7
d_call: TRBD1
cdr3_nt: TGTGCCAGCAGCCCAGGACAGGGAGCCGAGCAGTACTTC
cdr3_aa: CASSPGQGAEQYF

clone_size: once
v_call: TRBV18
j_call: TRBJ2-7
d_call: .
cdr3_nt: TGTGCCAGCTCCTCCCCATTACTAGCCTACGAGCAGTACTTC
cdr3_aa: CASSSPLLAYEQYF

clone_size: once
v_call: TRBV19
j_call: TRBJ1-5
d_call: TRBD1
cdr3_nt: TGTGCCAGTAGTATTCGGACAGGACAATATAGCAATCAGCCCCAGCATTTT
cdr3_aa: CASSIRTGQYSNQPQHF

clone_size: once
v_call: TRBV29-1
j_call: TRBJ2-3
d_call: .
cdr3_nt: TGCAGCGTCCGCCTCGGGGTCAGCGGCACAGATACGCAGTATTTT
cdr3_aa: CSVRLGVSGTDTQYF

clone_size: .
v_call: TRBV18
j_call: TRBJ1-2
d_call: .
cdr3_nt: TGTGCCAGCTCACCCGGGACTGGGACGGAGAAAGGCTACACCTTC
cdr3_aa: CASSPGTGTEKGYTF

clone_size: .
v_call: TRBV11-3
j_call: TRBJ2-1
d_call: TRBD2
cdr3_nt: TGTGCCAGCAGCCCGGGACTAGCGGGATACAATGAGCAGTTCTTC
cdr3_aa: CASSPGLAGYNEQFF

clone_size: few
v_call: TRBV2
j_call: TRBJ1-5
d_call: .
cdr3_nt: TGTGCCAGCAGGGTCAGGGGATGGAATCAGCCCCAGCATTTT
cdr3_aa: CASRVRGWNQPQHF

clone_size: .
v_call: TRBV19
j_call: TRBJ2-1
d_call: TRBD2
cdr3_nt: TGTGCCAGTAGTAGGGGACTAGCGGCCCACAATGAGCAGTTCTTC
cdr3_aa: CASSRGLAAHNEQFF

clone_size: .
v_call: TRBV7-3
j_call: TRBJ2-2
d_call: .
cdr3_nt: TGTGCCAGCAGCCCTGGGACTACCGGGGAGCTGTTTTTT
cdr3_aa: CASSPGTTGELFF

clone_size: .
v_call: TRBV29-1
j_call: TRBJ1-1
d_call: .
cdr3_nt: TGCAGCGTTGGTGGCAGGATGAACACTGAAGCTTTCTTT
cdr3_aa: CSVGGRMNTEAFF

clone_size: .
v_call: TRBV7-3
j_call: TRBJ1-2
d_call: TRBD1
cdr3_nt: TGTGCCAGCAGCTTAAGTACGCCAGGGGGCGGTGGCTACACCTTC
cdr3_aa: CASSLSTPGGGGYTF

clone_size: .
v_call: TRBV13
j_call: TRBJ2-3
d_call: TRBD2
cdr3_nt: TGTGCCAGCAGCTTACAGGCTAGCGGGAGACTGATGGTGACAGATACGCAGTATTTT
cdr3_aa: CASSLQASGRLMVTDTQYF

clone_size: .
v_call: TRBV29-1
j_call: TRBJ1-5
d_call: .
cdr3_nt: TGCAGCGTGACCGACAGAAACAATCAGCCCCAGCATTTT
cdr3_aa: CSVTDRNNQPQHF

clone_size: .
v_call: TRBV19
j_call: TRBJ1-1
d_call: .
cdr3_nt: TGTGCCAGTAGTATAGACCCAGCCGGGTACACTGAAGCTTTCTTT
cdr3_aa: CASSIDPAGYTEAFF

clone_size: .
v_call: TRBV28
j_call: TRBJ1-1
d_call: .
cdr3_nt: TGTGCCAGCAGGGGGGGAGGGTCTGGCACTGAAGCTTTCTTT
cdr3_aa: CASRGGGSGTEAFF

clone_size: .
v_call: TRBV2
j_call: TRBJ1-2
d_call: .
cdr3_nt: TGTGCCAGCCCTTTATGGGGGCCACTCTATGGCTACACCTTC
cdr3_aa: CASPLWGPLYGYTF

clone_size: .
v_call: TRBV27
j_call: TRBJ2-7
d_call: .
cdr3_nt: TGTGCCAGCAGTTTGGGGGGACCCCGGCAAAACGAGCAGTACTTC
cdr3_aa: CASSLGGPRQNEQYF

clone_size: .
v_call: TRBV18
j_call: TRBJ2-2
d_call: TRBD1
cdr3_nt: TGTGCCAGCTCACCTCGACAGGGGGCAGCAACCGGGGAGCTGTTTTTT
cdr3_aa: CASSPRQGAATGELFF

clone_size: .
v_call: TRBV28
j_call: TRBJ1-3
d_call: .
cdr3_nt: TGTGCCAGCAGTTTAGGGGGCGGAGACTCTGGAAACACCATATATTTT
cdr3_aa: CASSLGGGDSGNTIYF

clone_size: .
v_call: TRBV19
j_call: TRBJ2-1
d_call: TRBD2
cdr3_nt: TGTGCCAGTAGTGAAACTAGCGGGAGTTACTCCTACAATGAGCAGTTCTTC
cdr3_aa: CASSETSGSYSYNEQFF

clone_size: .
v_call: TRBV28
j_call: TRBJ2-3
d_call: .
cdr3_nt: TGTGCCAGCAGTTTTCCTCAGGGGAGCACAGATACGCAGTATTTT
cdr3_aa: CASSFPQGSTDTQYF

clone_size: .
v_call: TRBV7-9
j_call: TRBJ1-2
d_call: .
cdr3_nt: TGTGCCAGCAGTCGTGACGGAGCTAACTATGGCTACACCTTC
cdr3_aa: CASSRDGANYGYTF

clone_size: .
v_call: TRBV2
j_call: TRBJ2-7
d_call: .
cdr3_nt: TGTGCCAGCACGGTAAGCTACGAGCAGTACTTC
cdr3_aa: CASTVSYEQYF

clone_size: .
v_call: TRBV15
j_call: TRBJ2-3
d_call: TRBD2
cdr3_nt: TGTGCCACGGGGGAGGGCCTTTCCCCAGATACGCAGTATTTT
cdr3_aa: CATGEGLSPDTQYF

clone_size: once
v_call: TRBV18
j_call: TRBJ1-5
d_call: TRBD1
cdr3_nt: TGTGCCAGCTCACCACGGCAGACAGGGAATCAGCCCCAGCATTTT
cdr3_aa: CASSPRQTGNQPQHF

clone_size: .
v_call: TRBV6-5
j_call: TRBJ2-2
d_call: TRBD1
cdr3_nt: TGTGCCAGCTGGGACAGGGGGATTTCCGGGGAGCTGTTTTTT
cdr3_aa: CASWDRGISGELFF

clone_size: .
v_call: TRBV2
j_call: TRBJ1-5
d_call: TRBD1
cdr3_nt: TGTGCCAGCAACTCAAGGACAGGGGCAAATCAGCCCCAGCATTTT
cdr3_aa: CASNSRTGANQPQHF

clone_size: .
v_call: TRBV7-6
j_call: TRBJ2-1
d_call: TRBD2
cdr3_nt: TGTGCCAGCAGCTTAGGGCTAGCGGATTACAATGAGCAGTTCTTC
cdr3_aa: CASSLGLADYNEQFF

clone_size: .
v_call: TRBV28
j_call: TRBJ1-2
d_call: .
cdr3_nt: TGTGCCATACAGCAGGGCTATGGCTACACCTTC
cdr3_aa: CAIQQGYGYTF

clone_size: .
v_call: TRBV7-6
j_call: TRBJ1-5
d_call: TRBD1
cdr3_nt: TGTGCCAGCAGCTTAGAGGCGGGACAGGGGGCGTCTTGGCAGCCCCAGCATTTT
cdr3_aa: CASSLEAGQGASWQPQHF

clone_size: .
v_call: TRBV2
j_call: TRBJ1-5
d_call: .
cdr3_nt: TGTGCCAGCAGTTACGACAGGAGCAATCAGCCCCAGCATTTT
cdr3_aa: CASSYDRSNQPQHF

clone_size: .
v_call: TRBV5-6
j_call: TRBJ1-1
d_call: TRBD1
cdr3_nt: TGTGCCAGCAGCCGGCCGACAGGGGAAGCTTTCTTT
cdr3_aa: CASSRPTGEAFF

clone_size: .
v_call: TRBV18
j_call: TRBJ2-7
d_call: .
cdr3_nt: TGTGCCAGCTCAGACTCATGGCGCTACGAGCAGTACTTC
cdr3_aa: CASSDSWRYEQYF

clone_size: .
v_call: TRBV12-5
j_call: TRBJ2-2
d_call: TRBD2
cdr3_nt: TGTGCTAGTGGTTTGGTACTTGGTAGCGGGAGGAAAGGGGAGCTGTTTTTT
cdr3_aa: CASGLVLGSGRKGELFF

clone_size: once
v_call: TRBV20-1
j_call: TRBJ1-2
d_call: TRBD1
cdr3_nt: TGCAGTGCTAAGGGACAGGGGGGCTACACCTTC
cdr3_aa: CSAKGQGGYTF

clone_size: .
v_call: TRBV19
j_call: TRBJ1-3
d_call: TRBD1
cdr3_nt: TGTGCCAGCACCCTACAGGGGGCCAAAGGAAACACCATATATTTT
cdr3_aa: CASTLQGAKGNTIYF

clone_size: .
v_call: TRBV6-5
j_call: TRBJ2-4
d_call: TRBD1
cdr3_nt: TGTGCCAGCAGTTACCGACCGGGACAGGGGAGGCACATTCAGTACTTC
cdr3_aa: CASSYRPGQGRHIQYF

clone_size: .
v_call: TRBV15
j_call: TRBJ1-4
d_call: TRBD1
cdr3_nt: TGTGCCACACAGGGGGCAAATGAAAAACTGTTTTTT
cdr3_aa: CATQGANEKLFF

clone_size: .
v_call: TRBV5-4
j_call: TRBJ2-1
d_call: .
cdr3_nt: TGTGCCAGCAGCTTGTCCGGGACAACCAATGAGCAGTTCTTC
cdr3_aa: CASSLSGTTNEQFF

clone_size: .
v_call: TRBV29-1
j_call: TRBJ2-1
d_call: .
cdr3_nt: TGCAGCGTTGAAGATCGAGGGCGGAGCTCCTACAATGAGCAGTTCTTC
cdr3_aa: CSVEDRGRSSYNEQFF

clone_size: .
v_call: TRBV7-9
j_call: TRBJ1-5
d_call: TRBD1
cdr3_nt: TGTGCCAGCAGTTTCACCGGGACAGGGAATCAGCCCCAGCATTTT
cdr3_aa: CASSFTGTGNQPQHF

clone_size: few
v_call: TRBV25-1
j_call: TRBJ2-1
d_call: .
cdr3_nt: TGTGCCAGCCGTAGTATCTTCGCCTACAATGAGCAGTTCTTC
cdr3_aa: CASRSIFAYNEQFF

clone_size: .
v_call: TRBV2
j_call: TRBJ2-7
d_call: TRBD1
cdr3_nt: TGTGCCAGCAGTCGGACAGGGGTCAACTACGAGCAGTACTTC
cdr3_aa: CASSRTGVNYEQYF

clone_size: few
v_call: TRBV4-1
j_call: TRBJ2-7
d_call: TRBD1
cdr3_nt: TGCGCCAGCAGCCCCACCTCGAGGACAGGGTCCTACGAGCAGTACTTC
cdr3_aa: CASSPTSRTGSYEQYF

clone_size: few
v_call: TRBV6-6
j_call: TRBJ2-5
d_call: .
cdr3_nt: TGTGCCAGCAGTTATATAGAGACCCAGTACTTC
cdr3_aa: CASSYIETQYF

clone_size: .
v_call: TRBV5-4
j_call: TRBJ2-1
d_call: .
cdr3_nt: TGTGCCAGCAGCTTGGATCAGGGCTACAATGAGCAGTTCTTC
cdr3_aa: CASSLDQGYNEQFF

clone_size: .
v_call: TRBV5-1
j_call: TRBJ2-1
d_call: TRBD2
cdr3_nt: TGCGCCAGCAGCTTGGTTGCTAGCGGGTTTGATGAGCAGTTCTTC
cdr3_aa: CASSLVASGFDEQFF

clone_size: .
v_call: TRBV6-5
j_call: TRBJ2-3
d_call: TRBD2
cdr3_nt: TGTGCCAGCAGTTTCCAAGGGAGGGACACAGATACGCAGTATTTT
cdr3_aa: CASSFQGRDTDTQYF

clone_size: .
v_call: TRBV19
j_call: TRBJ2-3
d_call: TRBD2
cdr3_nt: TGTGCCAGTAGTACCCTCATACTAGCGGGCCTCGGGAATACGCAGTATTTT
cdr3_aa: CASSTLILAGLGNTQYF